These T cell receptor beta chains were read from a single sample in a study of memory CD4+ T cells and cytomegalovirus serostatus. The table came from immunoSEQ multiplex PCR; TCRdb's copy has only in-frame clones and leaves some out. This sample has about 60,000 clones; approximately 77% occur once, and the top ten carry 0.5%. Input material: memory CD4+ T cells from blood. These TCRs come from an adult in good health and CMV-seronegative. Some clones in this sample may be carry-over from other donors' samples. Both conserved end residues are part of each CDR3. Rows may omit the clone size; those that give it use once, few, many or a size class.

size	V	J	CDR3
NA	TRBV13	TRBJ2-1	CASSLAIAGGLAVFF
once	TRBV6-5	TRBJ1-1	CASSYGGNLPNTEAFF
NA	TRBV5-1	TRBJ2-1	CASSLEDSYNEQFF
NA	TRBV27	TRBJ2-3	CASSSRLLAGVTDTQYF
NA	TRBV21-1	TRBJ2-3	CASSPRTSGRSDTQYF
few	TRBV5-1	TRBJ1-1	CASRTESMNTEAFF
NA	TRBV6-1	TRBJ2-1	CASGRGLAGTNEQFF
NA	TRBV4-3	TRBJ1-4	CASSQGSTNEKLFF
NA	TRBV19	TRBJ1-5	CASSIKGQVYSNQPQHF
NA	TRBV7-3	TRBJ2-7	CASSPGPTYEQYF
few	TRBV11-2	TRBJ2-5	CASSELAGAVRETQYF
NA	TRBV5-1	TRBJ1-1	CASSGARLYQGAEAFF
few	TRBV2	TRBJ2-2	CASSIVAAVVFF
NA	TRBV6-4	TRBJ2-3	CASSDLGGGTDTQYF
NA	TRBV5-1	TRBJ1-6	CASSLEQGSAPLHF
NA	TRBV7-2	TRBJ2-7	CASSLGGLEAYEQYF
few	TRBV2	TRBJ2-1	CASSDGGTGQFF
NA	TRBV10-3	TRBJ2-7	CAISTSGSTHEQYF
NA	TRBV9	TRBJ2-5	CASSVSPKQETQYF
NA	TRBV2	TRBJ1-4	CASTYFGTTNEKLFF
NA	TRBV5-4	TRBJ2-1	CASSLPRAGAVYNEQFF
NA	TRBV28	TRBJ1-5	CASSLERGTVGQPQHF
NA	TRBV7-2	TRBJ1-5	CASSSRDRGLGQPQHF
few	TRBV19	TRBJ1-1	CASSPRTRTEAFF
NA	TRBV5-6	TRBJ2-3	CASSFVQGAGTDTQYF
NA	TRBV6-1	TRBJ2-1	CASNLETGGSNEQFF
NA	TRBV15	TRBJ2-5	CATSRDQETQYF
NA	TRBV29-1	TRBJ2-7	CSVRRDSYEQYF
NA	TRBV2	TRBJ2-1	CASLGDWHNEQFF
NA	TRBV12-5	TRBJ2-1	CASGLVPSITSGGPYNEQFF
NA	TRBV10-3	TRBJ2-3	CAIRRGRGTDTQYF
NA	TRBV7-9	TRBJ1-6	CASSTEFGGNSPLHF
NA	TRBV5-1	TRBJ2-6	CASRLTKTSGANVLTF
NA	TRBV7-2	TRBJ1-5	CASSFHGDQPQHF
NA	TRBV5-1	TRBJ1-1	CASSFRGNTEAFF
NA	TRBV4-3	TRBJ1-4	CASSLGQGAEKLFF
once	TRBV2	TRBJ2-6	CASSEGFGRDSISGANVLTF
few	TRBV2	TRBJ1-1	CASSERGVNTEAFF
NA	TRBV7-3	TRBJ2-3	CASSFQGGTQYF
NA	TRBV5-1	TRBJ2-7	CASSLAGTTYEQYF
NA	TRBV28	TRBJ1-1	CASPSSQGHPNTEAFF
once	TRBV12-5	TRBJ2-7	CASGLVSGRAYEQYF
once	TRBV5-1	TRBJ2-5	CASSLSQGVRETQYF
NA	TRBV18	TRBJ2-3	CASSAGLEEDTQYF
NA	TRBV7-3	TRBJ2-1	CASSSGTEGYNEQFF
NA	TRBV2	TRBJ1-5	CASSEAGQGNQPQHF
NA	TRBV29-1	TRBJ2-5	CSAGRRRLAGAKQETQYF
NA	TRBV11-2	TRBJ2-2	CASSFLGSGELFF
NA	TRBV30	TRBJ1-4	CAWSVRGHLHEKLFF
NA	TRBV9	TRBJ1-2	CASSVGGVANYGYTF
NA	TRBV27	TRBJ2-5	CASSLLGGVVEETQYF
few	TRBV18	TRBJ1-3	CASSPPGQIPGNTIYF
NA	TRBV5-1	TRBJ2-7	CASSLAGHYEQYF
NA	TRBV18	TRBJ1-1	CASSPTGDTEAFF
once	TRBV5-6	TRBJ2-1	CASSLNRVWGLDVSEQFF